The rows below give T cell receptor beta chains drawn from one sample of a study of PD-L1 blockade in urothelial cancer. The data were produced by immunoSEQ multiplex PCR, yet TCRdb's version contains in-frame clones alone and is incomplete. The sample has just over 20,000 clones; just over 85% are singletons. The specimen comprised PBMCs, sampled around atezolizumab (anti-PD-L1) treatment. The receptors were gathered from a man aged 50 or older with urothelial cancer. The CDR3 runs from the conserved cysteine through the conserved F or W. D genes are given only for firm matches. Size is omitted from some rows. Given values are once, few, many or a class for expanded clones.

V gene	J gene	clone size	D gene	CDR3 DNA	CDR3 protein
TRBV18	TRBJ1-4	.	TRBD1	TGTGCCAGCTCAGAGACAGGGAATGAAAAACTGTTTTTT	CASSETGNEKLFF
TRBV30	TRBJ2-3	.	TRBD2	TGTGCCTGGAGCCGCGGGACTAGCGGGAGGACAGATACGCAGTATTTT	CAWSRGTSGRTDTQYF
TRBV19	TRBJ1-2	.	TRBD1	TGTGCCAGTAGTAGTGACAGGGCAGGAGGTGGCTACACCTTC	CASSSDRAGGGYTF
TRBV6-6	TRBJ2-1	.	TRBD2	TGTGCCAGCAGTTACTCGATAGCGGGGAGACACAATGAGCAGTTCTTC	CASSYSIAGRHNEQFF
TRBV27	TRBJ2-3	.	TRBD2	TGTGCCAGCAACCAGAGCGGGGGGGGAAATACGCAGTATTTT	CASNQSGGGNTQYF
TRBV14	TRBJ2-7	.	.	TGTGCCAGCAGCAAGCGAATCCTAACCCGCGGGCACTACTACGAGCAGTACTTC	CASSKRILTRGHYYEQYF
TRBV9	TRBJ2-5	.	TRBD2	TGTGCCAGCAGCCCCGGACTAGCGGGGCCCCAAGAGACCCAGTACTTC	CASSPGLAGPQETQYF
TRBV5-4	TRBJ2-7	.	.	TGTGCCAGCAGCTTGTCACTTATACCAAGCGAGCAGTACTTC	CASSLSLIPSEQYF
TRBV19	TRBJ2-7	.	TRBD1	TGTGCCAGTAGTCCCGGGACAGGACGCTCCTACGAGCAGTACTTC	CASSPGTGRSYEQYF
TRBV11-3	TRBJ2-6	once	.	TGTGCCAGCAGTCGAGACAGCTCTGGGGCCAACGTCCTGACTTTC	CASSRDSSGANVLTF
TRBV11-2	TRBJ1-1	.	.	TGTGCCAGCAGCCAAATGGGGGGGTCGAACACTGAAGCTTTCTTT	CASSQMGGSNTEAFF
TRBV6-7	TRBJ1-1	.	TRBD1	TGTGCCAGCAGTTACTCGGAAGGAGGACAGGGAGGCCTGTTGGTGAACACTGAAGCTTTCTTT	CASSYSEGGQGGLLVNTEAFF
TRBV5-6	TRBJ2-7	.	.	TGTGCCAGCAGCTTGGTAGATAGCTACGAGCAGTACTTC	CASSLVDSYEQYF
TRBV14	TRBJ2-7	.	.	TGTGCCAGCAGCTCTAGCTCCTACGAGCAGTACTTC	CASSSSSYEQYF
TRBV6-5	TRBJ2-1	.	.	TGTGCCAGCAGTTACTCGACCAAAGGCACCGGGAATGGGCAGTTCTTC	CASSYSTKGTGNGQFF
TRBV5-1	TRBJ1-1	once	TRBD1	TGCGCCAGCAGCTTCCTTACAGGGGCGACCACTGAAGCTTTCTTT	CASSFLTGATTEAFF
TRBV5-1	TRBJ2-5	.	TRBD1	TGCGCCAGCGCAGGGACAGCGTCGGAGACCCAGTACTTC	CASAGTASETQYF
TRBV19	TRBJ1-1	once	.	TGTGCCAGTAGTCTTGACGGGAGGAACACTGAAGCTTTCTTT	CASSLDGRNTEAFF
TRBV25-1	TRBJ2-3	.	TRBD2	TGTGCCACCCAGCGTTCAAGCGGGAGGGTAGATACGCAGTATTTT	CATQRSSGRVDTQYF
TRBV6-6	TRBJ1-5	.	TRBD1	TGTGCCAGCAGTTTCGACAGGGGAAGCAATCAGCCCCAGCATTTT	CASSFDRGSNQPQHF
TRBV4-1	TRBJ2-2	.	.	TGCGCCAGCAGCCAAGTCAGTGTCAGGGGCACCGGGGAGCTGTTTTTT	CASSQVSVRGTGELFF
TRBV28	TRBJ2-7	.	.	TGTGCCAGCAGTTTAGACCAGGGGGGTTCTTCCGAGCAGTACTTC	CASSLDQGGSSEQYF
TRBV18	TRBJ2-2	.	.	TGTGCCAGCTCACCCCCGGAGGGCTACACCGGGGAGCTGTTTTTT	CASSPPEGYTGELFF
TRBV9	TRBJ2-3	.	TRBD1	TGTGCCAGCAGCACTACTAGGGACAGGGGGACAGATACGCAGTATTTT	CASSTTRDRGTDTQYF
TRBV5-5	TRBJ1-5	.	.	TGTGCCAGCAGCTTGGGAGGGGGAAATCAGCCCCAGCATTTT	CASSLGGGNQPQHF
TRBV28	TRBJ1-5	few	TRBD1	TGTGCCAGCAGTCCCACAGGGGGCGGCAATCAGCCCCAGCATTTT	CASSPTGGGNQPQHF
TRBV9	TRBJ1-5	once	.	TGTGCCAGCAGCGTAGGGGAGGGTAGGAATCAGCCCCAGCATTTT	CASSVGEGRNQPQHF
TRBV4-1	TRBJ2-7	few	TRBD1	TGCGCCAGCAGCCACCCTGGACAGGAGGCCCTAAGACACTACGAGCAGTACTTC	CASSHPGQEALRHYEQYF
TRBV27	TRBJ1-5	.	TRBD1	TGTGCCAGCAGTCCGGGACAGGGAAGCAATCAGCCCCAGCATTTT	CASSPGQGSNQPQHF
TRBV4-2	TRBJ2-1	.	.	TGTGCCAGCAGCCAAGTCAGGGGTTACAATGAGCAGTTCTTC	CASSQVRGYNEQFF
TRBV10-1	TRBJ2-7	few	.	TGCGCCATCACCGACAGCCGAATCTACTACGAGCAGTACTTC	CAITDSRIYYEQYF
TRBV4-1	TRBJ1-6	.	.	TGCGCCAGCAGCCAAGCTCCAGGTGGCAATTCACCCCTCCACTTT	CASSQAPGGNSPLHF
TRBV27	TRBJ2-3	.	TRBD2	TGTGCCAGCAGTTTAGAGCGCGGGAGTACGCAGTATTTT	CASSLERGSTQYF
TRBV2	TRBJ2-1	.	TRBD2	TGTGCCAGCAGCCTTCCGGGACTAGCTTACAATGAGCAGTTCTTC	CASSLPGLAYNEQFF
TRBV30	TRBJ1-2	.	TRBD1	TGTGCCTGGAGTGGGGCACAGGGGGCCGGTGGCTACACCTTC	CAWSGAQGAGGYTF
TRBV27	TRBJ2-1	.	.	TGTGCCAGCAGTCCCATAGTGACTCGAAATGAGCAGTTCTTC	CASSPIVTRNEQFF
TRBV19	TRBJ2-1	.	.	TGTGCCAGTACAGAGGGAGGAAGGGATGAGCAGTTCTTC	CASTEGGRDEQFF